A selection of T cell receptor beta chains follows, all from one sample in a study of T-cell reconstitution after alpha-beta-depleted transplantation in children. TCRdb re-called the PCR reads with MiXCR, one entry per CDR3 protein. The sample contains hundreds of thousands of distinct CDR3 sequences, 9.9% of which appear only once. Specimen: PBMCs from the stem cell graft donor, collected from the stem cell graft. The receptors were sampled from a human donor who donated a stem cell graft to a child with SCID. The CDR3 runs from the conserved cysteine through the conserved F or W. A D gene is named only where the DNA matches it firmly. Size tells how often a clone was seen (once, few, many) or the class of an expanded clone, and some rows leave it out.

J,size,V,D,CDR3,DNA
TRBJ2-2,-,TRBV5-4,-,CASSLVRDPVPGELFF,TGTGCCAGCAGCTTGGTCCGGGACCCGGTCCCCGGGGAGCTGTTTTTT
TRBJ2-7,-,TRBV5-5,-,CASSLVQGTYEQYF,TGTGCCAGCAGCTTGGTACAGGGCACCTACGAGCAGTACTTC
TRBJ1-2,few,TRBV5-6,-,CASSSRVALDGYTF,TGTGCCAGCAGCTCAAGAGTGGCCTTGGATGGCTACACCTTC
TRBJ2-7,few,TRBV12-3/TRBV12-4,-,CASSWQQIEGPGAYEQYF,TGTGCCAGCAGTTGGCAACAAATAGAGGGCCCGGGAGCCTACGAGCAGTACTTC
TRBJ1-2,-,TRBV29-1,-,CSVEYGGQRNYGYTF,TGCAGCGTTGAATATGGAGGGCAGAGGAACTATGGCTACACCTTC
TRBJ1-1,-,TRBV20-1,-,CSALVGGGRNFF,TGCAGTGCTTTAGTGGGCGGGGGGAGGAATTTCTTT
TRBJ2-5,many,TRBV5-1,-,CASSGAGGYQETQYF,TGCGCCAGCAGCGGAGCAGGGGGGTACCAAGAGACCCAGTACTTC
TRBJ2-1,many,TRBV4-2,-,CASSQLSEQFF,TGTGCCAGCAGCCAACTAAGTGAGCAGTTCTTC
TRBJ1-1,-,TRBV7-8,-,CASSLARGGPNTEAFF,TGTGCCAGCAGCTTAGCCCGGGGAGGGCCGAACACTGAAGCTTTCTTT
TRBJ2-2,-,TRBV19,TRBD1,CASTDRGLYGELFF,TGTGCCAGTACCGACAGGGGGTTGTACGGGGAGCTGTTTTTT
TRBJ2-7,few,TRBV5-1,-,CASSARGGISYEQYF,TGCGCCAGCAGCGCGAGAGGGGGTATCTCCTACGAGCAGTACTTC
TRBJ1-1,many,TRBV6-5,-,CASNTPLNTEAFF,TGTGCCAGCAACACTCCGCTGAACACTGAAGCTTTCTTT
TRBJ2-1,many,TRBV7-3,TRBD1,CASSLGQGALNEQFF,TGTGCCAGCAGCTTAGGACAGGGGGCCCTCAATGAGCAGTTCTTC
TRBJ2-5,-,TRBV7-2,TRBD1,CASSETGDETQYF,TGTGCCAGCAGCGAGACAGGGGACGAGACCCAGTACTTC
TRBJ2-5,few,TRBV29-1,-,CSVDSGSGETQYF,TGCAGCGTTGATTCGGGATCAGGGGAGACCCAGTACTTC
TRBJ2-3,many,TRBV20-1,TRBD1,CSAMGTGGPDTQYF,TGCAGTGCTATGGGGACAGGGGGACCAGATACGCAGTATTTT
TRBJ2-1,many,TRBV27,-,CASSPSTAGSWYNEQFF,TGTGCCAGCAGCCCGTCTACCGCAGGGAGTTGGTACAATGAGCAGTTCTTC
TRBJ2-2,many,TRBV6-1,-,CASSVYAGELFF,TGTGCCAGCAGCGTGTATGCCGGGGAGCTGTTTTTT
TRBJ2-5,-,TRBV12-3/TRBV12-4,TRBD1,CASSLMGQGSTKETQYF,TGTGCCAGCAGTTTAATGGGACAGGGGTCAACGAAAGAGACCCAGTACTTC
TRBJ2-7,-,TRBV7-2,-,CASSLEVESYEQYF,TGTGCCAGCAGCTTAGAGGTAGAGTCCTACGAGCAGTACTTC
TRBJ2-7,few,TRBV6-2/TRBV6-3,TRBD1,CASSRSGTGASGQYF,TGTGCCAGCAGTCGATCCGGGACAGGTGCTTCTGGGCAGTACTTC
TRBJ2-5,few,TRBV3-1,TRBD2,CASSPGLVGEETQYF,TGTGCCAGCAGCCCCGGACTAGTGGGGGAGGAGACCCAGTACTTC
TRBJ2-1,-,TRBV18,-,CASSPGTWGNEQFF,TGTGCCAGCTCACCAGGGACATGGGGCAATGAGCAGTTCTTC
TRBJ2-1,few,TRBV12-3/TRBV12-4,-,CASSFGISPDYNEQFF,TGTGCCAGCAGTTTCGGGATCAGTCCCGATTACAATGAGCAGTTCTTC
TRBJ1-5,many,TRBV2,-,CASREGGQTQHF,TGTGCCAGCAGAGAGGGGGGACAAACCCAGCATTTT
TRBJ2-1,few,TRBV7-2,-,CATSLAASSYNEQFF,TGTGCCACCTCCCTCGCGGCAAGCTCCTACAATGAGCAGTTCTTC
TRBJ2-1,few,TRBV2,TRBD1,CASRGTEYNEQFF,TGTGCCAGCAGAGGGACAGAGTACAATGAGCAGTTCTTC
TRBJ2-6,-,TRBV12-3/TRBV12-4,-,CASSLRGQRSGANVLTF,TGTGCCAGCAGTTTGCGGGGGCAGCGGTCTGGGGCCAACGTCCTGACTTTC
TRBJ1-4,-,TRBV25-1,-,CASSARWTASNEKLFF,TGTGCCAGCAGTGCCCGATGGACAGCTTCAAATGAAAAACTGTTTTTT
TRBJ2-3,few,TRBV12-3/TRBV12-4,-,CASKGTDTQYF,TGTGCCAGCAAGGGGACAGATACGCAGTATTTT
TRBJ2-6,-,TRBV20-1,TRBD1,CSARETGGASGANVLTF,TGCAGTGCTAGAGAGACAGGGGGCGCCTCCGGGGCCAACGTCCTGACTTTC
TRBJ2-1,-,TRBV12-3/TRBV12-4,TRBD2,CASRWTSGGAGYNEQFF,TGTGCCAGCAGGTGGACTAGCGGGGGGGCCGGCTACAATGAGCAGTTCTTC
TRBJ2-1,few,TRBV7-8,TRBD2,CASSSSRGGNEQFF,TGTGCCAGCAGCTCCTCACGGGGGGGAAATGAGCAGTTCTTC
TRBJ2-7,few,TRBV7-9,-,CASTYGGGVEQYF,TGTGCCAGCACCTACGGAGGGGGAGTAGAGCAGTACTTC
TRBJ2-3,many,TRBV10-3,-,CAISNFDTQYF,TGTGCCATCAGCAACTTTGATACGCAGTATTTT
TRBJ1-2,-,TRBV5-1,-,CASSPWGENYGYTF,TGCGCCAGCAGCCCTTGGGGGGAGAACTATGGCTACACCTTC
TRBJ2-5,-,TRBV20-1,TRBD2,CSARGGGEETQYF,TGCAGTGCTAGAGGCGGGGGGGAAGAGACCCAGTACTTC
TRBJ2-5,-,TRBV9,TRBD2,CASSKPGTSGFQETQYF,TGTGCCAGCAGCAAACCCGGGACTAGCGGATTCCAAGAGACCCAGTACTTC
TRBJ1-1,-,TRBV5-1,-,CASSYSGGKNTEAFF,TGCGCCAGCAGCTACTCCGGGGGGAAGAACACTGAAGCTTTCTTT
TRBJ2-2,many,TRBV7-9,TRBD1,CASRPRDRSAGELFF,TGTGCCAGCAGACCTCGGGACAGGTCAGCCGGGGAGCTGTTTTTT
TRBJ2-7,few,TRBV6-1,-,CASSAQTSSYEQYF,TGTGCCAGCAGTGCCCAGACAAGCTCCTACGAGCAGTACTTC
TRBJ2-4,many,TRBV20-1,-,CSARDRGIAKNIQYF,TGCAGTGCTAGAGATCGGGGGATAGCCAAAAACATTCAGTACTTC
TRBJ2-4,-,TRBV20-1,-,CSAFDSSKNIQYF,TGCAGTGCTTTTGACAGTTCCAAAAACATTCAGTACTTC
TRBJ2-1,-,TRBV7-3,-,CASSLDGNEQFF,TGTGCCAGCAGCTTGGACGGGAATGAGCAGTTCTTC
TRBJ2-3,few,TRBV10-1,TRBD2,CASGLAGTDTQYF,TGCGCCAGCGGTTTAGCGGGGACAGATACGCAGTATTTT
TRBJ2-1,few,TRBV12-3/TRBV12-4,TRBD2,CASSFTSGGNNEQFF,TGTGCCAGCAGTTTTACTAGCGGGGGGAACAATGAGCAGTTCTTC
TRBJ2-1,few,TRBV29-1,-,CSVLRGNEQFF,TGCAGCGTTCTCAGGGGTAATGAGCAGTTCTTC
TRBJ2-4,-,TRBV18,-,CASSPPGLAKNIQYF,TGTGCCAGCTCACCACCGGGCCTAGCCAAAAACATTCAGTACTTC
TRBJ1-2,many,TRBV20-1,-,CSARDRGTNSYGYTF,TGCAGTGCTAGAGATCGGGGAACCAACTCCTATGGCTACACCTTC
TRBJ2-3,many,TRBV9,-,CASSDSGPPTDTQYF,TGTGCCAGCAGCGATAGCGGACCCCCCACAGATACGCAGTATTTT
TRBJ2-7,few,TRBV3-1,TRBD2,CASSQLGSLGLAGHEQYF,TGTGCCAGCAGCCAATTGGGGTCCTTGGGACTAGCGGGTCACGAGCAGTACTTC
TRBJ2-7,-,TRBV6-1,TRBD2,CASSAQGTSGVYEQYF,TGTGCCAGCAGTGCCCAAGGGACTAGCGGGGTATACGAGCAGTACTTC